This is a list of T cell receptor beta chains from one sample in a study of early stage breast cancer tumors. The table came from immunoSEQ multiplex PCR; TCRdb's copy has only in-frame clones and leaves some out. The sample contains roughly 1,900 clones, under 75% of which appear only once. The sequenced material came from normal breast tissue next to the tumor. These receptors were collected from a person aged 40 to 50 with breast cancer. Both conserved end residues are part of each CDR3. The D gene is left open where the match is weak. Where a row states a size, it is once, few, many or the class of an expanded clone; other rows omit it.

d_gene	abundance	v_gene	j_gene	CDR3aa	CDR3nt
TRBD1	-	TRBV30	TRBJ1-4	CAWSTGTGNEKLFF	TGTGCCTGGAGTACCGGGACAGGAAACGAAAAACTGTTTTTT
TRBD1	-	TRBV28	TRBJ2-3	CASSSPRTGGARTDTQYF	TGTGCCAGCAGCTCACCCCGGACAGGGGGCGCGAGGACAGATACGCAGTATTTT
-	-	TRBV7-2	TRBJ2-5	CASSVGARAETQYF	TGTGCCAGCAGCGTAGGAGCTAGGGCGGAGACCCAGTACTTC
TRBD1	-	TRBV5-1	TRBJ2-6	CASSSTPQGQSSGANVLTF	TGCGCCAGCAGCTCAACCCCACAGGGACAGAGCTCTGGGGCCAACGTCCTGACTTTT
TRBD1	-	TRBV7-9	TRBJ1-2	CASSPESGTANYGYTF	TGTGCCAGCAGCCCAGAATCCGGGACAGCTAACTATGGCTACACCTTC
-	once	TRBV28	TRBJ1-2	CASSLRANYGYTF	TGTGCCAGCAGTTTACGGGCCAACTATGGCTACACCTTC
TRBD1	-	TRBV30	TRBJ1-1	CAWSVGTVNTEAFF	TGTGCCTGGAGTGTCGGGACAGTTAACACTGAAGCTTTCTTT
-	-	TRBV29-1	TRBJ2-3	CSVKGTVNTDTQYF	TGCAGCGTCAAGGGGACCGTTAACACAGATACGCAGTATTTT
TRBD2	-	TRBV7-9	TRBJ2-5	CASTLRIGTRGFETQYF	TGTGCCAGCACCTTACGAATCGGGACTAGAGGTTTCGAGACCCAGTACTTC
TRBD2	-	TRBV6-6	TRBJ2-7	CASSTPTSSEQYF	TGTGCCAGCAGTACCCCGACTAGCTCCGAGCAGTACTTC
TRBD1	few	TRBV5-4	TRBJ1-2	CASTDGQGWRYTF	TGTGCCAGCACCGACGGACAGGGCTGGCGCTACACCTTC
TRBD2	-	TRBV7-3	TRBJ2-7	CASSLSGRAEQYF	TGTGCCAGCAGCTTAAGCGGGAGGGCCGAGCAGTACTTC
-	-	TRBV18	TRBJ2-7	CASSPPQGGTYEQYF	TGTGCCAGCTCACCCCCTCAGGGGGGCACCTACGAGCAGTACTTC
-	-	TRBV6-5	TRBJ2-2	CASSSSQGAGTGELFF	TGTGCCAGCAGTTCCTCACAGGGCGCCGGCACCGGGGAGCTGTTTTTT
TRBD1	few	TRBV7-9	TRBJ1-2	CASSLGPDRVDTF	TGTGCCAGCAGCTTAGGTCCCGACAGGGTAGACACCTTC
-	once	TRBV19	TRBJ2-4	CASSIGLGRAKNIQYF	TGTGCCAGTAGTATCGGCCTAGGGAGGGCCAAAAACATTCAGTACTTC
-	-	TRBV28	TRBJ1-2	CASRSSRRITNYGYTF	TGTGCCAGCAGAAGCTCCCGACGGATTACTAACTATGGCTACACCTTC
-	-	TRBV2	TRBJ1-2	CASTYTVQVGYTF	TGTGCCAGCACATACACAGTACAAGTTGGCTACACCTTC
-	-	TRBV5-8	TRBJ2-3	CASSLARSAHTDTQYF	TGTGCCAGCAGCTTGGCCCGTAGCGCACACACAGATACGCAGTATTTT
-	few	TRBV5-1	TRBJ2-7	CASSFGAGPSYEQYF	TGCGCCAGCAGCTTCGGGGCGGGACCCTCCTACGAGCAGTACTTC
-	-	TRBV29-1	TRBJ2-7	CSVGLLGEQYF	TGCAGCGTTGGCTTGTTGGGAGAGCAGTACTTC